A single sample gave rise to the 30 T cell receptor beta chains below, sequenced in a study of CD8 T cells in Susac syndrome. Random hexamers served to reverse transcribe about 0.45 to 1 ug RNA. Each CDR3 protein is one row after TCRdb ran MiXCR on the immunoSEQ multiplex PCR reads. This sample yields hundreds of thousands of distinct CDR3 sequences, of which 65% to 90% are seen a single time; about 0.22% belongs to the top ten. The sample was CD8+ T cells from PBMCs. These receptors all come from a human donor with multiple sclerosis.

The gene calls are TRBV30 and TRBJ1-1; D unresolved. CDR1 and CDR2 (germline): GTSNPN, SVGIG (reference sequence). This CDR3 is built from 15 residues. Trimming removed 0 bases from V and 1 base from J, with 12 bases in between. The CDR3 DNA is TGTGCCTGGAGTGTAATCGAAGGCAAGAACACTGAAGCTTTCTTT. Translation gives CAWSVIEGKNTEAFF. Looking up the rest from reference TRBV30 and TRBJ1-1 gives the full variable domain: SQTIHQWPATLVQPVGSPLSLECTVEGTSNPNLYWYRQAAGRGLQLLFYSVGIGQISSEVPQNLSASRPQDRQFILSSKKLLLSDSGFYLCAWSVIEGKNTEAFFGQGTRLTVV.

The chain links TRBV29-1 to TRBJ2-3; 8 bases fit TRBD1. The V and J ends lost 1 base and 4 bases, in that order; junction bases with no gene match: 10. The CDR3 totals 16 residues. Germline V gene sequence: CDR1 SQVTM, CDR2 ANQGSEA. The CDR3 DNA is TGCAGCGTTGAAGGGCTGACAGGGGAGTGGCCAGATACGCAGTATTTT. Residues: CSVEGLTGEWPDTQYF.

The rearrangement links TRBV7-9 to TRBJ2-1, with D uncertain. Germline assignment: CDR1 SEHNR and CDR2 FQNEAQ (reference sequence). The V gene lost 5 bases and the J gene lost 7 bases, with 15 bases spanning the gap. The CDR3 has 14 amino acids. The CDR3 nucleotides read TGTGCCAGCAGCCGCCCATTATCCGAGAATGAGCAGTTCTTC. Its protein product is CASSRPLSENEQFF.

The chain couples TRBV27 to TRBJ2-7; D perhaps matches TRBD1 (5 bases). Trimming removed 0 bases at V and 7 bases at J, with 10 bases between. The CDR3 consists of 13 residues. Germline V gene data show CDR1 as MNHEY and CDR2 as SMNVEV (reference sequence). The CDR3 is CASSLSGAAEQYF. CDR3 nucleotide sequence: TGTGCCAGCAGTTTATCTGGGGCGGCAGAGCAGTACTTC.

This clonotype was counted once. The chain couples TRBV6-1 to TRBJ2-5; TRBD1 agrees at 11 bases. Germline V lookup: CDR1 MNHNS, CDR2 SASEGT. This CDR3 has 14 residues. After removal of 6 bases from V and 5 bases from J, the junction contained 5 bases not matched to a gene. CDR3 amino acids: CASRGQGARETQYF. The CDR3 DNA reads as TGTGCCAGCAGAGGACAGGGGGCCCGTGAGACCCAGTACTTC.

This clonotype was seen only a few times. This sequence joins TRBV7-9 and TRBJ2-7, with D hard to call. The CDR3 consists of 13 residues. V was trimmed by 4 bases and J by 3 bases, leaving 10 bases between them. Germline lookup yields CDR1 SEHNR and CDR2 FQNEAQ (reference sequence). DNA for the CDR3: TGTGCCAGCAGCTCAAGAGAGGACTACGAGCAGTACTTC. This encodes CASSSREDYEQYF.

The J gene is TRBJ1-1, the V gene TRBV2, with TRBD1 identical over 8 bases. The V gene end was trimmed by 3 bases and the J gene end by 9 bases; junction bases not matched to a gene: 9. In germline, CDR1 is SNHLY, CDR2 FYNNEI. The CDR3 sequence is 14 residues long. This CDR3 reads CASSEDREVFQAFF. The CDR3 DNA reads as TGTGCCAGCAGTGAGGACAGGGAAGTTTTCCAAGCTTTCTTT. Drawing the rest from reference TRBV2 and TRBJ1-1, the complete variable domain is EPEVTQTPSHQVTQMGQEVILRCVPISNHLYFYWYRQILGQKVEFLVSFYNNEISEKSEIFDDQFSVERPDGSNFTLKIRSTKLEDSAMYFCASSEDREVFQAFFGQGTRLTVV.

This chain uses TRBV11-2 with TRBJ2-5, with TRBD2 matching over 8 bases. Germline loops: CDR1 SGHAT, CDR2 FQNNGV. CDR3 length equals 16 residues. The V segment lost 1 base and the J segment 3 bases; nucleotides outside the gene matches: 7. CDR3: CASSLVTQLAEETQYF. The DNA for the CDR3 is TGTGCCAGCAGCTTAGTGACTCAACTAGCGGAAGAGACCCAGTACTTC.

This clonotype was observed once. V and J are TRBV6-5 and TRBJ2-2; 9 positions match TRBD1. The CDR3 length is 21 residues. Trimming cost V 0 bases and J 4 bases; bases outside gene matches: 18. The germline gives CDR1 MNHEY, CDR2 SVGAGI. The CDR3 sequence is CASSYSHFPSVGQGVTGELFF. CDR3 DNA sequence: TGTGCCAGCAGTTACTCTCATTTTCCAAGCGTGGGACAGGGAGTCACCGGGGAGCTGTTTTTT.

The chain carries TRBV6-1 and TRBJ2-3, with TRBD2 matching 8 bases. Germline-derived CDR1 and CDR2 are MNHNS and SASEGT. J gave up 6 bases and V 5 bases, and 10 bases lay outside the gene matches. The CDR3 consists of 15 residues. CDR3 residues: CASSPLTSAYDTQYF. The CDR3 bases are TGTGCCAGCAGTCCCCTGACTAGCGCGTACGATACGCAGTATTTT.

The V and J genes are TRBV9 and TRBJ2-7, with D unclear. Germline-derived CDR1 and CDR2 are SGDLS and YYNGEE. Trimming stripped 2 bases from V and 5 bases from J, with 14 bases between. The CDR3 has 14 amino acids. The CDR3 sequence: CASSVEGQVDEQYF. In DNA form, the CDR3 reads TGTGCCAGCAGCGTCGAAGGGCAGGTCGACGAGCAGTACTTC.

The rearrangement uses TRBV7-9 and TRBJ2-1, with 10 bases that match TRBD2. With 1 base clipped from V and 4 bases from J, the junction kept 7 bases outside the gene matches. CDR3 length equals 17 residues. Germline CDR1 reads SEHNR; CDR2 reads FQNEAQ (reference sequence). The chain's CDR3 is CASSLVGLTSGYNEQFF. In nucleotides, the CDR3 is TGTGCCAGCAGCTTAGTGGGCTTGACTAGCGGGTACAATGAGCAGTTCTTC. The complete variable domain, with remaining parts taken from reference TRBV7-9 and TRBJ2-1, reads DTGVSQNPRHKITKRGQNVTFRCDPISEHNRLYWYRQTLGQGPEFLTYFQNEAQLEKSRLLSDRFSAERPKGSFSTLEIQRTEQGDSAMYLCASSLVGLTSGYNEQFFGPGTRLTVL.

The genes are TRBV19 and TRBJ1-4; no clear D. Germline-derived CDR1 and CDR2 are LNHDA and SQIVND (reference sequence). Trimming stripped 5 bases from V and 7 bases from J, with 14 bases between. This CDR3 has 14 residues. CDR3 DNA sequence: TGTGCCAGTAGTGGATCCAACCAAGGTGAAAAACTGTTTTTT. Translating gives CASSGSNQGEKLFF.

CDR3 DNA: TGCAGCGCTGGGAAACCTACCTACAATGAGCAGTTCTTC. Residues: CSAGKPTYNEQFF. This sequence joins TRBV29-1 and TRBJ2-1; D gene unclear. The CDR3 consists of 13 residues. V lost 7 bases to trimming and J lost 2 bases, with 12 bases between them. CDR1 is SQVTM and CDR2 is ANQGSEA in the germline V gene.

The chain carries TRBV6-4 and TRBJ2-4; 10 bases are shared with TRBD2. The CDR3 spans 21 residues. The V gene end was trimmed by 5 bases and the J gene end by 0 bases; junction bases not matched to a gene: 19. Germline CDR1 and CDR2: MRHNA and SNTAGT. The CDR3 DNA sequence: TGTGCCAGCAGTCACCGGCGGGAGGTAGCGGGAGGTCGAATAGCCAAAAACATTCAGTACTTC. It is translated as CASSHRREVAGGRIAKNIQYF.

The V and J genes are TRBV6-5 and TRBJ2-7; D possibly corresponds to TRBD1 (6 bases). Trimming cost V 0 bases and J 0 bases, with 15 bases left between them. There are 17 residues in the CDR3. Germline values: CDR1 MNHEY, CDR2 SVGAGI. CDR3 sequence (DNA): TGTGCCAGCAGTTACTCGGCCCAGGGGCGTAGCTCCTACGAGCAGTACTTC. Protein: CASSYSAQGRSSYEQYF.

The genes are TRBV5-1 and TRBJ2-5, with unresolved D. In germline, CDR1 is SGHRS, CDR2 YFSETQ. V was clipped by 2 bases and J by 5 bases, with 13 bases between them. The CDR3 extends over 14 amino acids. Written as DNA, the CDR3 is TGCGCCAGCAGCTTCGGTTTATCTGGGGAGACCCAGTACTTC. It codes for CASSFGLSGETQYF.

The chain combines TRBV28 with TRBJ1-2; D ambiguous. Germline values: CDR1 MDHEN, CDR2 SYDVKM. Deletions cut 8 bases from V and 8 bases from J, with 12 bases between. CDR3 length equals 11 residues. The CDR3 DNA reads as TGTGCCAGCGGGCCGGGCGTAGGCTACACCTTC. Translating gives CASGPGVGYTF.

CDR3 amino acids: CARSSGRREAFF. In DNA, the CDR3 is TGTGCCAGAAGCTCAGGACGGAGGGAAGCTTTCTTT. The gene calls are TRBV5-3 and TRBJ1-1; D not certain. TRBV5-3 is an ORF for which the function is uncertain. The CDR3 has 12 residues. V was pared by 3 bases and J by 8 bases, with 11 bases between.

J is TRBJ2-7 and V is TRBV10-3; 7 positions match TRBD2. Germline V CDR1 and CDR2: ENHRY, SYGVKD. The CDR3 has 16 residues. V lost 0 bases and J lost 6; bases outside the gene matches: 11. CDR3 DNA sequence: TGTGCCATCAGTGAGTCGTGGGGGAGGGCCGACGGCGAGCAGTACTTC. Protein product: CAISESWGRADGEQYF.

CDR3 protein: CASLGGRISEQYF. The CDR3 DNA is TGTGCCAGCTTAGGGGGTCGGATAAGCGAGCAGTACTTC. The rearrangement links TRBV7-9 to TRBJ2-7, with D possibly matching TRBD1 (6 bases). Per the germline V gene, CDR1 is SEHNR and CDR2 is FQNEAQ (reference sequence). The V gene lost 8 bases and the J gene lost 6 bases, with 17 bases spanning the gap. This CDR3 spans 13 amino acids.

The rearrangement links TRBV7-9 to TRBJ2-1, with a weak D call TRBD1 (5 bases). The germline V and J ends were trimmed by 1 base and 4 bases, with 11 bases remaining between them. This CDR3 comprises 15 residues. The germline V gene encodes CDR1 SEHNR and CDR2 FQNEAQ (reference sequence). The CDR3 sequence: CASSLVQGSYNEQFF. The CDR3 coding sequence is TGTGCCAGCAGCTTAGTTCAGGGATCATACAATGAGCAGTTCTTC.

V gene TRBV30 combines with J gene TRBJ1-1; D is unclear. Germline V gene data show CDR1 as GTSNPN and CDR2 as SVGIG (reference sequence). V lost 2 bases and J 11 bases, leaving 15 bases between the germline ends. The CDR3 is made up of 12 amino acids. The CDR3: CAWSPTGGWAFF. The CDR3 region has the DNA TGTGCCTGGAGTCCAACGGGTGGATGGGCTTTCTTT.

The gene calls are TRBV6-5 and TRBJ2-4, with D tentatively TRBD2 (5 bases). Germline values: CDR1 MNHEY, CDR2 SVGAGI. The CDR3 totals 16 residues. With 4 bases removed from V and 1 base from J, the gap between germline ends came to 14 bases. In DNA form, the CDR3 reads TGTGCCAGCAGTTCCGGGAACGGGTACGCCAAAAACATTCAGTACTTC. It codes for CASSSGNGYAKNIQYF.

The gene calls are TRBV4-3 and TRBJ1-4, with D hard to call. The germline V and J ends were trimmed by 4 bases and 0 bases, with 9 bases remaining between them. CDR3 length: 15 amino acids. Germline CDR1 and CDR2: LGHNA and YSLEER. In DNA form, the CDR3 reads TGCGCCAGCAGCCCATGGACCGCAACTAATGAAAAACTGTTTTTT. This translates into CASSPWTATNEKLFF.

The CDR3 region is CASSPLLAGEGSSYNEQFF. CDR3 sequence (DNA): TGCGCCAGCAGCCCCTTACTAGCGGGAGAGGGTAGCTCCTACAATGAGCAGTTCTTC. The chain links TRBV4-3 to TRBJ2-1; 11 bases are a match to TRBD2. CDR3 length: 19 residues. V lost 4 bases and J lost 0; bases outside the gene matches: 11. Germline CDR1 and CDR2: LGHNA and YSLEER.

This clonotype was counted once. This chain joins TRBV27 and TRBJ2-1; D could derive from TRBD1 or TRBD2 (5 bases each). Germline CDR1 reads MNHEY; CDR2 reads SMNVEV (reference sequence). V was cut by 5 bases and J by 12 bases, with 26 bases left in between. The CDR3 has 16 residues. CDR3 in DNA: TGTGCCAGCAGTGTAGGGGTAGTACCCGCACTAGAAGGGCAGTTCTTC. It encodes CASSVGVVPALEGQFF.

The rearrangement uses TRBV6-6 and TRBJ2-1; a weak D match, TRBD2 (6 bases). The CDR3 contains 16 residues. V lost 6 bases and J 8 bases, leaving 23 bases between the germline ends. Germline V gene sequence: CDR1 MNHNY, CDR2 SVGAGI (reference sequence). CDR3 coding DNA: TGTGCCAGCAGGTACGGGCGGGACCAGGAGGTCGATGAGCAGTTCTTC. Its translation is CASRYGRDQEVDEQFF.

V is TRBV14 and J is TRBJ2-1; 9 nucleotides match TRBD2. V was clipped by 3 bases and J by 9 bases; unmatched bases: 9. In germline, CDR1 is SGHDN, CDR2 FVKESK. The CDR3 contains 15 residues. The CDR3 DNA sequence: TGTGCCAGCAGCCACTCAGCGGCTAGCGGGACTGAGCAGTTCTTC. Protein sequence: CASSHSAASGTEQFF.

This chain joins TRBV19 and TRBJ2-1; perhaps D is TRBD1 or TRBD2 (6 bases each). The CDR3 runs 14 residues. The V end was cut by 3 bases, the J end by 9 bases, with 15 bases between. Germline V gene data show CDR1 as LNHDA and CDR2 as SQIVND (reference sequence). DNA for the CDR3: TGTGCCAGTAGTATTAGCGGCCTAGGGGGTGAGCAGTTCTTC. This translates into CASSISGLGGEQFF.